These 18 T cell receptor beta chains came from one sample sequenced in a study of blood T cells in healthy people across ages. It was with a sample-barcoded 5' primer and a J-beta primer mix that a second PCR of roughly 6 to 11 cycles was run. From the 5' RACE reads, TCRdb called clonotypes with MiXCR, one entry per CDR3 protein. Seen here are roughly 800,000 distinct CDR3 sequences, more than 20% observed once, and the top ten hold around 3.6%. The same data also contributed to another study, on T cells of mothers and their children.

The sequenced sample was blood. The receptors were gathered from a boy aged 5-17 years in good health.

This clonotype was counted between two and nine times. The chain employs TRBV20-1 and TRBJ1-2; unclear D gene. The CDR3 is 13 residues long. The V gene's germline CDR1 is DFQATT and CDR2 SNEGSKA (reference sequence). The V end lost 3 bases, the J end lost 3 bases, and 11 bases lay between the germline ends. The CDR3 loop is CSARDRADYGYTF. CDR3 in DNA: TGCAGTGCTAGGGATCGGGCGGACTATGGCTACACCTTC.

This clonotype occurred a few times. The rearrangement links TRBV20-1 to TRBJ2-5; the match to TRBD1 covers 7 bases. Near its end, the DNA agrees better with TRBJ2-7, so the J call may be wrong. CDR3 length: 14 amino acids. Looked up from germline, CDR1 is DFQATT and CDR2 is SNEGSKA (reference sequence). The CDR3 DNA is TGCAGTGCTAGTCGCCCACAGGGGAACCACGAGCAGTACTTC. Its translation: CSASRPQGNHEQYF.

This clonotype was seen a handful of times. The chain uses TRBV7-2 and TRBJ2-5; perhaps TRBD2 as D (6 bases). Trimming pared 5 bases from V and 1 base from J, leaving 20 bases between. Germline V CDR1 and CDR2: SGHTA, FQGNSA. CDR3 length: 17 residues. The CDR3: CASSAFPMLAPQETQYF. The CDR3 DNA reads as TGTGCCAGCAGCGCCTTTCCTATGCTAGCGCCCCAAGAGACCCAGTACTTC.

This clonotype was observed a handful of times. The chain uses TRBV19 and TRBJ2-3, with 13 bases fitting TRBD2. With V trimmed by 4 bases and J by 4 bases, 5 bases remained unmatched. Germline assignment: CDR1 LNHDA and CDR2 SQIVND (reference sequence). CDR3 size: 16 residues. The CDR3 here is CASSTGLAGVSDTQYF. For the CDR3, the DNA is TGTGCCAGTAGTACTGGACTAGCGGGAGTCTCAGATACGCAGTATTTT.

The V gene is TRBV5-1, the J gene TRBJ2-3; maybe TRBD1 (6 bases). Germline V lookup: CDR1 SGHRS, CDR2 YFSETQ. The CDR3 runs 17 residues. Deletions cut 5 bases from V and 2 bases from J, with 21 bases between. CDR3 sequence: CASSFDLTGLNTDTQYF. CDR3 DNA sequence: TGCGCCAGCAGTTTCGACCTTACAGGGCTAAACACAGATACGCAGTATTTT.

There are a few counts of this clonotype. The J gene is TRBJ1-3, the V gene TRBV15; 7 bases match TRBD1. Germline V CDR1 and CDR2: LNHNV, YYDKDF (reference sequence). This CDR3 is 18 amino acids long. V dropped 3 bases and J dropped 0; count of bases not matched to a gene: 11. The CDR3 sequence: CATSSSIDRVYSGNTIYF. The CDR3 nucleotides are TGTGCCACCAGCAGCTCAATAGACAGGGTTTACTCTGGAAACACCATATATTTT.

This clonotype was counted only a few times. This chain uses TRBV19 with TRBJ1-1; D possibly corresponds to TRBD1 (6 bases). Looked up from germline, CDR1 is LNHDA and CDR2 is SQIVND (reference sequence). This CDR3 contains 11 residues. V was clipped by 5 bases and J by 10 bases, with 11 bases between them. CDR3 in amino acids: CASSPGTRAFF. The CDR3, as DNA: TGTGCCAGTAGTCCCGGGACACGAGCTTTCTTT.

The chain employs TRBV5-4 and TRBJ1-2; no clear D. The germline V gene encodes CDR1 SGHNT and CDR2 YYREEE (reference sequence). There are 13 residues in the CDR3. V lost 4 bases and J lost 5, with 12 bases in between. CDR3 amino acids: CASSAPRGYGYTF. CDR3 DNA: TGTGCCAGCAGCGCCCCGCGGGGTTATGGCTACACCTTC.

This clonotype was picked up a small number of times. The rearrangement joins TRBV18 to TRBJ2-7; 9 bases agree with TRBD1. V shed 5 bases, J shed 3 bases, and the junction held 8 bases outside the gene matches. Germline values: CDR1 KGHSH, CDR2 LQKENI. The CDR3 extends over 15 amino acids. DNA for the CDR3: TGTGCCAGCTCAGAAACCCGGGACAGGGACTACGAGCAGTACTTC. This encodes CASSETRDRDYEQYF.

The rearrangement joins TRBV11-2 to TRBJ2-2, with D possibly TRBD1 on 6 matching bases. The V gene's germline CDR1 is SGHAT and CDR2 FQNNGV. The V gene lost 2 bases and the J gene lost 5 bases, with 12 bases spanning the gap. This CDR3 is built from 15 residues. The chain's CDR3 is CASSLFSQGTGELFF. For the CDR3, the DNA is TGTGCCAGCAGCTTATTTTCCCAGGGGACCGGGGAGCTGTTTTTT. The full variable domain, in which reference TRBV11-2 and TRBJ2-2 provide the parts outside the CDR3, is EAGVAQSPRYKIIEKRQSVAFWCNPISGHATLYWYQQILGQGPKLLIQFQNNGVVDDSQLPKDRFSAERLKGVDSTLKIQPAKLEDSAVYLCASSLFSQGTGELFFGEGSRLTVL.

The chain joins TRBV3-1 to TRBJ1-1; 7 nucleotides match TRBD1. Germline CDR1 and CDR2: LGHDT and YNNKEL (reference sequence). J lost 11 bases, V lost 0 bases, and 9 bases had no gene match. CDR3 length: 14 amino acids. This chain's CDR3 is CASSQDMGQTLAFF. The CDR3 DNA is TGTGCCAGCAGCCAAGATATGGGACAGACTCTCGCTTTCTTT.

This chain joins TRBV3-1 and TRBJ1-2; a weak D match, TRBD1 (6 bases). Germline V gives CDR1 LGHDT, CDR2 YNNKEL (reference sequence). This CDR3 has 14 amino acids. Trimming removed 0 bases from V and 7 bases from J, with 12 bases in between. CDR3 DNA sequence: TGTGCCAGCAGCCAAGATCCCGGAGGGGGTGGCTACACCTTC. Amino acids: CASSQDPGGGGYTF. The variable domain in full, completed from reference TRBV3-1 and TRBJ1-2, reads DTAVSQTPKYLVTQMGNDKSIKCEQNLGHDTMYWYKQDSKKFLKIMFSYNNKELIINETVPNRFSPKSPDKAHLNLHINSLELGDSAVYFCASSQDPGGGGYTFGSGTRLTVV.

V usage is TRBV12-3 or TRBV12-4 and J usage is TRBJ1-6; tentative D call: TRBD1 (5 bases). The CDR3 totals 15 residues. V lost 5 bases and J lost 13, with 21 bases in between. CDR3 DNA sequence: TGTGCCAGCAGTGATTTAGGGATGGGCAGGGATCCCCTCCACTTT. It specifies CASSDLGMGRDPLHF.

Of note for this clonotype: Germline is not matched at one junction end, which may reflect a read error. The chain combines TRBV6-4 with TRBJ2-1, with 9 bases fitting TRBD2. There are 15 residues in the CDR3. CDR1 is MRHNA and CDR2 is SNTAGT in the germline V gene. CDR3 loop: CASSVAAGGNNEQLF. The CDR3 DNA is TGTGCCAGCAGTGTTGCAGCGGGAGGAAACAATGAGCAGCTCTTC.

The genes are TRBV9 and TRBJ1-2; a weak D match, TRBD1 (5 bases). The ends were cut back, 6 bases at V and 3 bases at J, with 18 bases in the middle. From germline, CDR1 is SGDLS and CDR2 YYNGEE. The CDR3 totals 15 residues. The CDR3 reads CASTRRDGADYGYTF. CDR3 in DNA: TGTGCCAGCACCAGGAGGGACGGGGCCGACTATGGCTACACCTTC.

The V call is TRBV12-3 or TRBV12-4, the J call TRBJ2-5; D gene uncertain. The V end lost 5 bases, the J end lost 4 bases, and 5 bases lay between the germline ends. This CDR3 is built from 11 residues. CDR3 in amino acids: CASSQIETQYF. CDR3 DNA sequence: TGTGCCAGCAGTCAAATAGAGACCCAGTACTTC.

This clonotype was observed a handful of times. This chain connects TRBV9 to TRBJ2-5; D gene unclear. CDR3 length equals 14 residues. V shed 0 bases and J shed 5 bases, with 11 bases lying between them. Germline loops: CDR1 SGDLS, CDR2 YYNGEE. CDR3 protein: CASSVGLDVETQYF. DNA of the CDR3: TGTGCCAGCAGCGTAGGGCTGGACGTGGAGACCCAGTACTTC.

The chain employs TRBV6-6 and TRBJ2-1; D is tentatively TRBD1 or TRBD2 (5 bases each). Germline V CDR1 and CDR2: MNHNY, SVGAGI (reference sequence). Trimming removed 4 bases at V and 0 bases at J, with 10 bases between. This CDR3 spans 15 amino acids. This chain's CDR3 is CASSSGTDSYNEQFF. As DNA, the CDR3 is TGTGCCAGCAGTTCAGGGACGGACTCCTACAATGAGCAGTTCTTC.